These T cell receptor beta chains were read from a single sample in a study of cytomegalovirus exposure and HLA in healthy donors. TCRdb's copy holds only in-frame clones and misses some; the assay was immunoSEQ multiplex PCR. The sample records 110,000 to 150,000 clones, under 90% being singletons. Sequencing used PBMCs. The receptor source for this set is a man aged 40-49 years in good health and CMV-seronegative. Each CDR3 is given with its conserved first and last residue. The D gene is left open where the match is weak. Size is stated for part of the rows, as once, few or many counts, or as a class when the clone is expanded.

TRBV19,NA,TRBJ1-2,TRBD1,CASSIDHLNRGTNYGYTF,TGTGCCAGTAGTATAGACCACTTAAACAGGGGGACCAACTATGGCTACACCTTC
TRBV7-3,NA,TRBJ1-4,NA,CASSLTGQGARKNCFF,NA
TRBV27,NA,TRBJ2-7,TRBD1,CASSSPGQGRSYEQYF,TGTGCCAGCAGTTCACCGGGACAGGGTAGGTCCTACGAGCAGTACTTC
TRBV6-1,NA,TRBJ2-1,TRBD2,CASSGGTSRLNEQFF,TGTGCCAGCAGTGGTGGGACTAGCAGGCTAAATGAGCAGTTCTTC
TRBV4-1,NA,TRBJ1-6,NA,CASSQVGGTPTLHF,TGCGCCAGCAGCCAAGTGGGGGGGACACCTACCCTCCACTTT
TRBV15,NA,TRBJ1-1,NA,CATSSPQRLAFF,TGTGCCACCAGCAGTCCCCAGCGTCTAGCTTTCTTT
TRBV5-4,NA,TRBJ2-2,NA,CASSLGHWGDGRGGELFF,TGTGCCAGCAGCTTGGGACACTGGGGGGACGGGAGAGGCGGGGAGCTGTTTTTT
TRBV5-6,NA,TRBJ2-7,TRBD1,CASRQQGRPYEQYF,TGTGCCAGCAGACAACAGGGGCGCCCCTACGAGCAGTACTTC
TRBV30,NA,TRBJ2-7,TRBD2,CAWDIAGGEQYF,TGTGCCTGGGATATAGCGGGGGGCGAGCAGTACTTC
TRBV7-3,NA,TRBJ1-2,TRBD1,CASSLTTGGGGYTF,TGTGCCAGCAGCTTAACGACAGGGGGCGGGGGCTACACCTTC
TRBV5-1,NA,TRBJ2-3,NA,CASSLSRLADTQYF,TGCGCCAGCAGCTTGTCTAGGCTCGCGGATACGCAGTATTTT
TRBV7-2,NA,TRBJ2-7,NA,CASSSSPYEQYF,TGTGCCAGCAGCTCTAGCCCCTACGAGCAGTACTTC
TRBV5-1,once,TRBJ2-7,TRBD1,CASSLGRGQGDEQYF,TGCGCCAGCAGCTTAGGCAGGGGGCAAGGGGACGAGCAGTACTTC
TRBV6-4,NA,TRBJ1-5,TRBD1,CASTRGGRGGQPQHF,TGTGCCAGCACCCGAGGGGGCAGGGGAGGCCAGCCCCAGCATTTT
TRBV30,NA,TRBJ2-1,TRBD1,CAWSRQGDEQFF,TGTGCCTGGAGTCGACAGGGGGATGAGCAGTTCTTC
TRBV6-5,few,TRBJ1-4,NA,CASSRTVNEKLFF,TGTGCCAGCAGCCGGACAGTTAATGAAAAACTGTTTTTT
TRBV7-6,NA,TRBJ1-1,NA,CASSRQAGENTEAFF,TGTGCCAGCAGCCGCCAAGCGGGGGAGAACACTGAAGCTTTCTTT
TRBV4-1,few,TRBJ2-2,NA,CASSQQANRQESGELFF,TGCGCCAGCAGCCAACAAGCCAACCGACAGGAAAGCGGGGAGCTGTTTTTT
TRBV18,NA,TRBJ2-7,TRBD1,CASSPGQYPEQYF,TGTGCCAGCTCGCCGGGACAGTATCCTGAGCAGTACTTC
TRBV6-1,once,TRBJ2-5,NA,CASKDGPGETQYF,TGTGCCAGCAAAGACGGTCCAGGCGAGACCCAGTACTTC
TRBV2,few,TRBJ1-2,NA,CASRADPGHNYGYTF,TGTGCCAGCAGGGCGGATCCGGGACACAACTATGGCTACACCTTC
TRBV7-2,NA,TRBJ2-7,NA,CASSHTGIHEQYF,TGTGCCAGCAGTCATACAGGGATCCACGAGCAGTACTTC
TRBV30,NA,TRBJ1-1,TRBD1,CAWSTGQGNTEAFF,TGTGCCTGGAGTACCGGACAGGGTAACACTGAAGCTTTCTTT
TRBV28,NA,TRBJ1-2,NA,CASSLGWGPAF,TGTGCCAGCAGTTTGGGGTGGGGGCCGGCCTTC
TRBV5-6,NA,TRBJ2-1,NA,CASSFRGTGKNEQFF,TGTGCCAGCAGCTTTCGTGGTACAGGAAAGAATGAGCAGTTCTTC
TRBV7-3,NA,TRBJ1-2,TRBD1,CASSLDRVNGYTF,TGTGCCAGCAGCCTCGACAGGGTGAATGGCTACACCTTC
TRBV11-2,few,TRBJ2-1,TRBD2,CASSLAAGGLANEQFF,TGTGCCAGCAGCTTAGCTGCGGGGGGGCTAGCCAATGAGCAGTTCTTC
TRBV5-1,NA,TRBJ1-5,NA,CASSLGGGHNQPQHF,TGCGCCAGCAGCTTGGGGGGCGGCCACAATCAGCCCCAGCATTTT
TRBV5-4,NA,TRBJ2-7,TRBD2,CASSPGLAYEQYF,TGTGCCAGCAGCCCCGGACTAGCCTACGAGCAGTACTTC
TRBV19,NA,TRBJ2-7,NA,CASSIQSGHASYEQYF,TGTGCCAGTAGTATACAAAGTGGCCATGCCTCCTACGAGCAGTACTTC
TRBV1,NA,TRBJ1-2,NA,CTSSQDSFSTYGYTF,TGCACCAGCAGCCAAGATTCATTCTCCACTTATGGCTACACCTTC
TRBV5-4,NA,TRBJ1-2,TRBD1,CASTQGQGSTYGYTF,TGTGCCAGCACCCAAGGACAGGGTTCTACCTATGGCTACACCTTC
TRBV30,NA,TRBJ1-5,TRBD1,CAWTHPTGKTNQPQHF,TGTGCCTGGACTCACCCGACAGGGAAAACGAATCAGCCCCAGCATTTT
TRBV5-1,NA,TRBJ2-2,NA,CASSLVSSPTTGELFF,TGCGCCAGCAGCTTGGTGTCCAGTCCAACCACCGGGGAGCTGTTTTTT
TRBV19,few,TRBJ1-1,TRBD1,CASSIGGQGSTEAFF,TGTGCCAGTAGTATAGGGGGACAGGGGAGCACTGAAGCTTTCTTT
TRBV5-4,few,TRBJ2-6,NA,CASSDGQQRARPGANVLTF,TGTGCCAGCAGCGACGGACAGCAGAGGGCCCGGCCTGGGGCCAACGTCCTGACTTTC
TRBV7-8,few,TRBJ1-2,NA,CASSQEASLNYGYTF,TGTGCCAGCAGCCAAGAGGCCTCTCTTAACTATGGCTACACCTTC
TRBV25-1,NA,TRBJ1-2,NA,CASSDRGANYGYTF,TGTGCCAGCAGTGACAGGGGAGCTAACTATGGCTACACCTTC
TRBV2,NA,TRBJ2-5,TRBD1,CASSGGFGRGQETQYF,TGTGCCAGCAGTGGAGGGTTTGGCAGGGGGCAAGAGACCCAGTACTTC
TRBV15,NA,TRBJ2-3,TRBD1,CATSRATPGQPNF,TGTGCCACCAGCAGAGCTACGCCGGGACAGCCGAATTTT
TRBV5-1,NA,TRBJ2-3,TRBD2,CASSLGLAGGPDTQYF,TGCGCCAGCAGCCTCGGATTGGCGGGGGGACCAGATACGCAGTATTTT
TRBV2,NA,TRBJ2-7,TRBD1,CASSRTGGGPYEQYF,TGTGCCAGCAGCAGGACAGGGGGCGGGCCCTACGAGCAGTACTTC